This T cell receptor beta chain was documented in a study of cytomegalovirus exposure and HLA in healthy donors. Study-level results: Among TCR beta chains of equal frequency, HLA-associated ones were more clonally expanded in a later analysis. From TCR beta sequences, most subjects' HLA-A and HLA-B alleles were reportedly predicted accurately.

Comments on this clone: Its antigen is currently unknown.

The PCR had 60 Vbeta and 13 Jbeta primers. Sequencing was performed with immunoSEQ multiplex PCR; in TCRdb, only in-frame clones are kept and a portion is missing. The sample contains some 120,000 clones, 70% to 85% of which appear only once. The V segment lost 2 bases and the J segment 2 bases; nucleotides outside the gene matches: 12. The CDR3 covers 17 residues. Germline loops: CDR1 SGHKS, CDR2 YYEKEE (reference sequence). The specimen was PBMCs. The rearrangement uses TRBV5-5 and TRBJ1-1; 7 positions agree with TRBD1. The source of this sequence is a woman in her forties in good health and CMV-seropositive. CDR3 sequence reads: CASSFTGASFSNTEAFF. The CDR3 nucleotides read TGTGCCAGCAGCTTTACAGGGGCCTCATTTTCCAACACTGAAGCTTTCTTT.